This T cell receptor beta chain was recovered during a study of memory B cells and T cells in multiple sclerosis listed by TCRdb under 2018. With respect to the entire study: In multiple sclerosis patients, the study set the TCR beta repertoires of autoproliferating peripheral T cells against those of T cells infiltrating brain lesions. A couple of multiple sclerosis patients were included in the TCR sequencing because brain lesions obtained at autopsy or brain-infiltrating cells obtained from biopsy were available for them. The investigation overall reported the following: Because clone-set sizes varied across compartments, the counts of shared clonotypes were affected, making normalization necessary.

Taken from cysteine to phenylalanine, the CDR3 has 15 residues. Only the CDR3 part of the read is kept: 45 bases, read in frame from the first base. V is pared back by 5 bases and J by 3 bases, with 17 bases lying between the germline termini. CDR1 and CDR2 (SQVTM, ANQGSEA) derive from the germline V gene. After CFSE-labeled PBMCs were cultured without a stimulus, the autoproliferating (CFSEdim) and non-proliferating (CFSEhi) T cell fractions were sequenced separately. A total of 40 million to 60 million CFSE-labeled PBMCs were cultured for under 9 days without stimulus, and replicate wells were then pooled. Labeling of PBMCs used 0.5 to 0.6 uM CFSE, and the cells were then grown in serum-free AIM-V medium with no exogenous stimuli added. PBMCs were isolated by Ficoll density gradient centrifugation and were cryopreserved before use. Using a FACSAria III, live 7-AAD-negative cells were sorted, then washed with PBS and stored frozen at -80 degrees C as dry pellets.

Details on this clone: The clone's antigen remains unknown. Per-nucleotide qualities are absent, and no much larger clonotype sits a single base away.

TCRbeta CDR3 regions were amplified from extracted genomic DNA using the immunoSEQ Platform. The immunoSEQ assay combined multiplex PCR with high-throughput sequencing and a vendor bioinformatics pipeline. The source study handled its data this way. Non-productive sequences and CDR3s shorter than 4 amino acids were excluded, and clonotype frequencies were recalculated for each sample. In immunoSEQ Analyzer 2.0, a clonotype counted as shared when the CDR3 amino acid, V gene and J gene sequences were identical. Repertoire overlap was normalized by dividing shared clonotype counts by the product of both clone-set sizes, scaled by 1000 into arbitrary units. In its TCRdb copy, this immuneACCESS table keeps in-frame sequences only and misses some clones. Where compared with another copy, unresolved V genes explain less than half of these, and the others have no known cause. That table is the source of V, J and clone size, and D and trimming were worked out from the DNA. The sample table lists about 46,000 clones, almost 85% of them with a count of one. The ten largest account for 1% to 1.3% of the sample.

The chain links TRBV29-1 with TRBJ1-5; the D gene is perhaps TRBD1, on 6 matching bases. Specimen: PBMCs from blood kept in culture. This sequence was found in a human donor with multiple sclerosis. The bases read TGCAGCGTTACTACTGGAGGGGGGATCAATCAGCCCCAGCATTTT. The translation is CSVTTGGGINQPQHF.